The 18 T cell receptor beta chains reported below all come from one sample, sequenced in a study of response to subunit inactivated influenza vaccine. Using its own MiXCR run on the RT-PCR reads, TCRdb lists one record per CDR3 protein. The table has 650,000 to 700,000 distinct CDR3 sequences, 15% to 17% seen once; the top ten hold 11%. This sample comprised PBMCs from blood, obtained 11 to 12 days after vaccination. Receptors were obtained from a man aged 50-60 years who received an inactivated influenza vaccine.

V and J are TRBV20-1 and TRBJ2-5, with a possible D match to TRBD2 (5 bases). Trimming took off 7 bases at V and 2 bases at J, with 11 bases between the two ends. The CDR3 sequence is 12 residues long. Germline CDR1 reads DFQATT; CDR2 reads SNEGSKA (reference sequence). The CDR3 DNA is TGCAGTGGATTCGGACTGCAAGAGACCCAGTACTTC. It translates to CSGFGLQETQYF.

About this clonotype itself: Compared with germline, one end of the junction differs, possibly owing to a read error. CDR3 residues: CSVATGGLAYVYTF. The CDR3 region has the DNA TGCAGCGTCGCGACAGGGGGCCTCGCCTATGTCTACACCTTC. The chain uses TRBV29-1 and TRBJ1-2; 10 bases are a match to TRBD1. CDR1 is SQVTM and CDR2 is ANQGSEA in the germline V gene. The CDR3 contains 14 residues.

This clonotype was seen more than once but under ten times. The V gene is TRBV12-3 or TRBV12-4, the J gene TRBJ2-3, with D unclear. Trimming shortened V by 0 bases and J by 11 bases, and 12 bases separated the two germline ends. This CDR3 is built from 13 residues. The CDR3, as DNA: TGTGCCAGCAGTTTAGCGACCCTTGAAGAGCAGTATTTT. It codes for CASSLATLEEQYF.

A word on this clonotype: A much larger clone is a single base away; this may be a read error. The chain links TRBV9 to TRBJ2-3; D uncertain. Deletions cut 0 bases from V and 4 bases from J, with 12 bases between. The CDR3 has 15 residues. The germline gives CDR1 SGDLS, CDR2 YYNGEE. CDR3 in DNA: TGTGCCAGCAGCGTAGGGGAACACTACCCAGATACGCAGTATTTT. Its translation is CASSVGEHYPDTQYF.

The gene calls are TRBV10-3 and TRBJ2-7; weak D call: TRBD1 (6 bases). V lost 7 bases to trimming and J lost 7 bases, with 17 bases between them. The CDR3 is 13 residues long. Germline assignment: CDR1 ENHRY and CDR2 SYGVKD. The CDR3 sequence is CAINGDTLSEQYF. DNA of the CDR3: TGTGCCATCAACGGGGACACCTTGAGTGAGCAGTACTTC.

V gene TRBV12-3 or TRBV12-4 combines with J gene TRBJ2-3; 8 positions agree with TRBD2. Trimming at V came to 6 bases and at J to 6 bases, leaving 14 bases not matched to a gene. The CDR3 runs to 16 residues. The DNA for the CDR3 is TGTGCCAGCAGCCCAACTTGGGGACTAGTGCGCGATACGCAGTATTTT. Its translation is CASSPTWGLVRDTQYF.

This clonotype was found a few times. The chain links TRBV6-5 to TRBJ2-1; TRBD1 matches 11 bases. V trimming: 0 bases; J trimming: 3 bases; junction bases outside the gene matches: 7. This CDR3 is 18 amino acids long. The germline CDR1 and CDR2 sequences are MNHEY and SVGAGI. This CDR3 is CASSYSRTGGLFYNEQFF. DNA for the CDR3: TGTGCCAGCAGTTACTCACGGACAGGGGGCCTATTCTACAATGAGCAGTTCTTC.

This clonotype has a handful of counts. The V gene is TRBV4-3, the J gene TRBJ2-2; D is perhaps TRBD2 (6 bases). Germline assignment: CDR1 LGHNA and CDR2 YSLEER. The CDR3 spans 15 residues. V was shortened by 8 bases and J by 2 bases, with 15 bases between the two germline ends. CDR3 nucleotide sequence: TGCGCCAGCCGGGCGGACGGGGGAAACACCGGGGAGCTGTTTTTT. Residues: CASRADGGNTGELFF.

The chain uses TRBV5-1 and TRBJ1-1; D is ambiguous. This CDR3 spans 15 amino acids. Germline CDR1 and CDR2: SGHRS and YFSETQ. Trimming cost V 0 bases and J 5 bases, with 14 bases left between them. The CDR3 DNA follows: TGCGCCAGCAGCTTGGGGCCAGGCTTAGAGACTGAAGCTTTCTTT. This codes for CASSLGPGLETEAFF.

DNA of the CDR3: TGTGCCAGCAGTAATTTGGAGCTAGCGTCGGGGTCCTCCTACAATGAGCAGTTCTTC. Translating it yields CASSNLELASGSSYNEQFF. The V call is TRBV12-3 or TRBV12-4, the J call TRBJ2-1; a possible D gene is TRBD2 (6 bases). The CDR3 is 19 amino acids. Trimming pared 5 bases from V and 0 bases from J, leaving 23 bases between.

The chain couples TRBV4-3 to TRBJ1-2; 11 nucleotides agree with TRBD1. In germline, CDR1 is LGHNA, CDR2 YSLEER. The CDR3 loop spans 17 amino acids. Trimming removed 1 base from V and 7 bases from J; junction bases left unmatched: 11. In DNA, the CDR3 is TGCGCCAGCAGCCAAGTTACGATCCCCGGACAGGGGGCTGGCTACACCTTC. It specifies CASSQVTIPGQGAGYTF.

This clonotype appeared a few times. The chain links TRBV7-2 to TRBJ2-7; D remains unclear. Germline V gene sequence: CDR1 SGHTA, CDR2 FQGNSA. V lost 1 base, J lost 4 bases, and 11 bases lay in between. CDR3 size: 14 residues. The CDR3 DNA follows: TGTGCCAGCAGCTTAGGCGTTAGCTGGTACGAGCAGTACTTC. As protein: CASSLGVSWYEQYF.

In this sample, this clonotype turned up a few times. The chain carries TRBV6-1 and TRBJ1-1; the D is unclear. This CDR3 spans 14 amino acids. Germline V gene sequence: CDR1 MNHNS, CDR2 SASEGT. V lost 5 bases, J lost 0 bases, and 10 bases lay in between. CDR3 residues: CASSQPGLNTEAFF. The CDR3 DNA sequence: TGTGCCAGCAGTCAACCCGGCCTGAACACTGAAGCTTTCTTT.

This clonotype was seen many times. Relative to the germline gene, one junction end is altered; a read error may explain this. This sequence joins TRBV7-2 and TRBJ2-2; no definite D call. The CDR3 is 13 residues long. The germline V gene has CDR1 SGHTA and CDR2 FQGNSA. The CDR3 loop is CASSPLGTGELFF. The DNA for the CDR3 is TGCGCCAGCAGCCCCCTAGGCACCGGGGAGCTGTTTTTT.

This clonotype was observed many times. The gene calls are TRBV6-2 or TRBV6-3 and TRBJ2-1; no clear D. Per germline, CDR1 MNHEY and CDR2 SVGEGT. V was cut by 2 bases and J by 7 bases, with 6 bases left in between. The CDR3 sequence is 12 residues long. The DNA of the CDR3 is TGTGCCAGCAGTTACGGAACTAATGAGCAGTTCTTC. As protein: CASSYGTNEQFF.

This clonotype was detected many times. V is TRBV20-1 and J is TRBJ2-7, with D hard to call. CDR3 length: 18 residues. V gave up 0 bases and J gave up 0 bases, with 21 bases separating them. Germline lookup yields CDR1 DFQATT and CDR2 SNEGSKA (reference sequence). CDR3 in amino acids: CSARDPQIRHSSSYEQYF. The CDR3 bases are TGCAGTGCTAGAGATCCCCAAATACGACACTCCAGCTCCTACGAGCAGTACTTC.

The chain has TRBV28 and TRBJ1-1, with D maybe TRBD1 (6 bases). Trimming cost V 6 bases and J 5 bases, with 16 bases left between them. Germline CDR1 MDHEN, CDR2 SYDVKM. The CDR3 is 14 amino acids. The CDR3 bases are TGTGCCAGCAGGCTAACCGGGACACAAACTGAAGCTTTCTTT. This sequence encodes CASRLTGTQTEAFF.

V is TRBV4-3 and J is TRBJ2-2; TRBD1 matches at 9 bases. Germline lookup yields CDR1 LGHNA and CDR2 YSLEER. This CDR3 has 18 residues. Trimming at V came to 0 bases and at J to 4 bases, leaving 9 bases not matched to a gene. The CDR3 is CASSQDSVGTGTTGELFF. The CDR3 nucleotides are TGCGCCAGCAGCCAAGATTCGGTCGGGACAGGGACCACCGGGGAGCTGTTTTTT.